Listed below are T cell receptor beta chains from one sample, sequenced in a study of blood T cells in healthy people across ages. Using its own MiXCR run on the 5' RACE reads, TCRdb lists one record per CDR3 protein. The sample has approximately 780,000 distinct CDR3 sequences, approximately 24% seen once. These records were also assigned to another study, of T cells of mothers and their children.

The sequenced material came from blood. Source of these receptors: a boy aged 10-17 years in good health. Each CDR3 is given with its conserved first and last residue. The D gene is left open where the match is weak. Clone size is stated in some rows and not others, as once, few, many or a class when expanded.

d_gene	v_gene	abundance	j_gene	CDR3nt	CDR3aa
-	TRBV28	few	TRBJ1-4	TGTGCCAGCAGTTTTCAGGGAGGGGGAAAAAATGAAAAACTGTTTTTT	CASSFQGGGKNEKLFF
-	TRBV28	few	TRBJ2-7	TGTGCCAACTCCAAATACCAGAGCTCCTACGAGCAGTACTTC	CANSKYQSSYEQYF
TRBD2	TRBV2	-	TRBJ2-3	TGTGCCAGCAGTGTCGACGGGGGGAGAGGAACAGATATGCAGTATTTT	CASSVDGGRGTDMQYF
-	TRBV3-1	-	TRBJ2-3	TGTGCCAGCAGCCAATGGCTGCAAGACACAGATACGCAGTATTTT	CASSQWLQDTDTQYF
-	TRBV20-1	few	TRBJ1-4	TGCAGTGCTAGAGATCACGGGGCCGGCGAAAAACTGTTTTTT	CSARDHGAGEKLFF
TRBD1	TRBV28	few	TRBJ2-5	TGTGCCAGCAGTTCATCAAGGGACAGGATCCAAGAGACCCAGTACTTC	CASSSSRDRIQETQYF
-	TRBV3-1	-	TRBJ2-7	TGTGCCAGCAGCCAGTCAGCCCGCAACGAGCAGTACTTC	CASSQSARNEQYF
-	TRBV2	few	TRBJ2-1	TGTGCCAGCAGTGGAGCCCTAGGGCATGAGCAGTTCTTC	CASSGALGHEQFF
TRBD1	TRBV15	-	TRBJ2-3	TGTGCCACCAGCAGAGATGTAGTCAGGGGGCAAGGAGATACGCAGTATTTT	CATSRDVVRGQGDTQYF
-	TRBV7-2	-	TRBJ2-7	TGTGCCAGCAGCTCCTACCCCTACGAGCAGTACTTC	CASSSYPYEQYF
TRBD2	TRBV29-1	-	TRBJ2-3	TGCAGCGTTGATGGACTAGCGGGTCTGCCTACGGGCACAGATACGCAGTATTTT	CSVDGLAGLPTGTDTQYF
-	TRBV6-2/TRBV6-3	few	TRBJ2-7	TGTGCCAGCAGTTACTGGGGGGAAACCATCTACGAGCAGTACTTC	CASSYWGETIYEQYF
-	TRBV6-5	few	TRBJ2-3	TGTGCCAGCAGTTACTCCAGGGACAAACTCACAGATACGCAGTATTTT	CASSYSRDKLTDTQYF
-	TRBV20-1	few	TRBJ2-1	TGCAGTGCTAGAGGTCCGGAGAACTACAATGAGCAGTTCTTC	CSARGPENYNEQFF
TRBD1	TRBV6-4	-	TRBJ2-2	TGTGCCAGCAGGAACAGGGGCGGGGAGCTGTTTTTT	CASRNRGGELFF
-	TRBV5-1	few	TRBJ2-5	TGCGCCAGCAGTATCGGGAGCCAGGGGGAGACCCAGTACTTC	CASSIGSQGETQYF
-	TRBV7-9	-	TRBJ2-5	TGTGCCAGCAGCTTGGGAGGTCTGGGGCAAGGAGAACAAGAGACCCAGCACTTC	CASSLGGLGQGEQETQHF
-	TRBV6-5	once	TRBJ2-3	TGTGCCAGCAGTTACTCGAGGAGCACAGATACGCAGTATTTT	CASSYSRSTDTQYF
TRBD1	TRBV30	-	TRBJ2-1	TGTGCCTGGAGTGTACGGCAGGGGGCGATTCCGTTCTTC	CAWSVRQGAIPFF
-	TRBV7-8	-	TRBJ2-1	TGTGCCAGCAGCTTAGTATGGGGCCGCTACAATGAGCAGTTCTTC	CASSLVWGRYNEQFF
TRBD2	TRBV5-1	-	TRBJ2-1	TGCGCCAGCAGACTGGGAGCGGGAGGGCCTCATGAGCAGTTCTTC	CASRLGAGGPHEQFF
TRBD2	TRBV9	-	TRBJ2-3	TGTGCCAGCAGCGTAGTAGCGGGACGCACAGATACGCAGTATTTT	CASSVVAGRTDTQYF
-	TRBV6-1	few	TRBJ1-2	TGTGCCAGCAGTGTGGGACACTCCCAGATCTATGGCTACACCTTC	CASSVGHSQIYGYTF